This is a list of T cell receptor beta chains from one sample in a study of cytomegalovirus exposure and HLA in healthy donors. Libraries were prepared by immunoSEQ multiplex PCR; TCRdb keeps only in-frame clonotypes and omits some of them. The sample shows about 110,000 clones, 76% of them seen only once. What was sequenced was PBMCs. All receptors derive from a man aged 40-49 years in good health and CMV-seropositive. Each CDR3 is given with its conserved first and last residue. Fields, in order: V gene, D gene, clone size, J gene, CDR3 protein, CDR3 DNA. The D gene is left open where the match is weak. Rows may omit the clone size; those that give it use once, few, many or a size class.

TRBV4-1	TRBD1	NA	TRBJ1-6	CASSQDPNRGTDSPLHF	TGCGCCAGCAGCCAAGATCCCAACAGGGGGACGGATTCACCCCTCCACTTT
TRBV19	TRBD1	NA	TRBJ1-5	CASKQGAQPQHF	TGTGCCAGTAAACAGGGGGCCCAGCCCCAGCATTTT
TRBV2	NA	NA	TRBJ2-3	CASSERGRGGTDTQYF	TGTGCCAGCAGTGAAAGGGGCAGGGGTGGTACAGATACGCAGTATTTT
TRBV7-3	NA	NA	TRBJ1-1	CASSLNHGNTEAFF	TGTGCCAGCAGCTTAAATCATGGCAACACTGAAGCTTTCTTT
TRBV10-1	TRBD1	NA	TRBJ2-1	CASSSLRDRAHNEQFF	TGCGCCAGCAGCAGTTTACGGGACAGGGCACACAATGAGCAGTTCTTC
TRBV4-3	NA	once	TRBJ2-3	CASSQDETEADTQYF	TGCGCCAGCAGCCAAGATGAGACAGAAGCAGATACGCAGTATTTT
TRBV15	NA	NA	TRBJ1-1	CATSRVAGGTEAFF	TGTGCCACCAGCAGGGTTGCGGGGGGCACTGAAGCTTTCTTT
TRBV28	TRBD1	NA	TRBJ2-7	CASSPGTGRVYEQYF	TGTGCCAGCAGTCCGGGGACAGGCCGCGTCTACGAGCAGTACTTC
TRBV16	NA	NA	TRBJ1-6	CASSLGRTDMSSPLHF	TGTGCCAGCAGCCTCGGTAGGACGGACATGTCCTCACCCCTCCACTTT
TRBV10-3	NA	NA	TRBJ2-7	CAISDSGGTYEQYF	TGTGCCATCAGTGATTCTGGAGGCACCTACGAGCAGTACTTC
TRBV7-9	TRBD1	NA	TRBJ2-7	CASSLGQGRTYEQYF	TGTGCCAGCAGCCTGGGACAGGGTCGGACGTACGAGCAGTACTTC
TRBV7-2	NA	NA	TRBJ2-7	CASSSLGVKQYF	TGTGCCAGCAGCTCCCTAGGGGTAAAGCAGTACTTC
TRBV9	TRBD1	NA	TRBJ2-7	CASSPGGATYEQYF	TGTGCCAGCAGCCCAGGGGGCGCGACATACGAGCAGTACTTC
TRBV28	NA	once	TRBJ1-1	CASSLGGTPREAFF	TGTGCCAGCAGTTTAGGAGGGACCCCACGTGAAGCTTTCTTT
TRBV4-3	TRBD1	NA	TRBJ2-7	CASSQEGGQSYEQYF	TGCGCCAGCAGCCAAGAAGGGGGACAGTCCTACGAGCAGTACTTC
TRBV28	NA	NA	TRBJ1-1	CASTEDYTEAFF	TGTGCCAGCACCGAGGACTACACTGAAGCTTTCTTT
TRBV5-5	TRBD1	few	TRBJ1-2	CASSYGQDYGYTF	TGTGCCAGCAGTTACGGACAGGACTATGGCTACACCTTC
TRBV7-9	NA	NA	TRBJ2-7	CASSLALGGAYYEQYF	TGTGCCAGCAGCTTAGCGCTGGGGGGGGCTTACTACGAGCAGTACTTC
TRBV2	TRBD2	NA	TRBJ2-2	CASRDLAGGVNTGELFF	TGTGCCAGCAGGGACCTAGCGGGAGGGGTGAACACCGGGGAGCTGTTTTTT
TRBV30	TRBD2	NA	TRBJ2-3	CAWTFGLAGGGDTQYF	TGTGCCTGGACTTTTGGACTAGCGGGAGGGGGAGATACGCAGTATTTT
TRBV5-4	TRBD2	NA	TRBJ2-5	CASSRGGAWQETQYF	TGTGCCAGCAGCCGGGGAGGGGCCTGGCAAGAGACCCAGTACTTC
TRBV18	NA	NA	TRBJ1-1	CASSPRGGPGNTEAFF	TGTGCCAGCTCACCGCGCGGGGGCCCGGGGAACACTGAAGCTTTCTTT
TRBV6-4	TRBD1	NA	TRBJ2-1	CASSQQGINEQFF	TGTGCCAGCAGTCAACAGGGGATCAATGAGCAGTTCTTC
TRBV7-9	TRBD1	NA	TRBJ1-6	CASSPPGGPNSPLHF	TGTGCCAGCAGCCCCCCAGGGGGACCGAATTCACCCCTCCACTTT
TRBV7-9	NA	NA	TRBJ2-7	CASSSVRTTADEQYF	TGTGCCAGCAGCTCTGTCAGGACAACGGCCGACGAGCAGTACTTC